These 31 T cell receptor beta chains came from one sample sequenced in a study of blood T cell repertoires in COVID-19. Profiling relied on immunoSEQ multiplex PCR, and the TCRdb table lists in-frame clones only, not all of them. Among 70,000 to 80,000 clones, approximately 84% were seen once, and the ten largest hold approximately 12%. The specimen was peripheral blood. These receptor sequences come from a human donor in a cohort sampled during active COVID-19.

The rearrangement joins TRBV2 to TRBJ2-7, with 7 bases identical to TRBD1. From germline, CDR1 is SNHLY and CDR2 FYNNEI. Trimming cost V 0 bases and J 4 bases; bases outside gene matches: 6. The CDR3 runs to 15 residues. The CDR3 sequence: CASSEAGGPTYEQYF. The DNA of the CDR3 is TGTGCCAGCAGTGAAGCAGGGGGCCCGACTTACGAGCAGTACTTC.

V gene TRBV15 combines with J gene TRBJ1-4; D is unresolved. The CDR3 covers 15 residues. The V gene's germline CDR1 is LNHNV and CDR2 YYDKDF (reference sequence). With 3 bases removed from V and 0 bases from J, the gap between germline ends came to 8 bases. The DNA of the CDR3 is TGTGCCACCAGCAGGGGAGGCGCAACTAATGAAAAACTGTTTTTT. This encodes CATSRGGATNEKLFF.

This clone was seen a single time. The J gene is TRBJ2-7, the V gene TRBV28, with D possibly being TRBD1 (5 bases). The CDR3 is made up of 15 amino acids. With 5 bases removed from V and 1 base from J, the gap between germline ends came to 15 bases. Germline V CDR1 and CDR2: MDHEN, SYDVKM. The CDR3 bases are TGTGCCAGCAGTAGTTCAGGGCACCGTTCCTACGAGCAGTACTTC. Encoded protein: CASSSSGHRSYEQYF.

The J gene is TRBJ1-1, the V gene TRBV5-8; D ambiguous. The CDR3 runs to 13 residues. The germline CDR1 and CDR2 sequences are SGHTS and YDEGEE. V was clipped by 1 base and J by 4 bases, with 8 bases between them. The CDR3 reads CASSLTAITEAFF. In nucleotides, the CDR3 is TGTGCCAGCAGCTTGACAGCCATCACTGAAGCTTTCTTT.

The V and J genes are TRBV7-2 and TRBJ2-3, with D hard to call. V lost 5 bases and J 3 bases, leaving 6 bases between the germline ends. The CDR3 loop spans 12 amino acids. The germline gives CDR1 SGHTA, CDR2 FQGNSA. CDR3 region: CASSRETDTQYF. CDR3 DNA sequence: TGTGCCAGCAGCCGTGAGACAGATACGCAGTATTTT.

The rearrangement links TRBV19 to TRBJ1-5; TRBD1 is a possible D gene (6 bases). Trimming left V 4 bases short and J 2 bases short, with 12 bases between. Germline V gene sequence: CDR1 LNHDA, CDR2 SQIVND (reference sequence). This CDR3 is built from 15 residues. This chain's CDR3 is CASSTNRAGNQPQHF. The CDR3, as DNA: TGTGCCAGTAGTACCAACAGGGCTGGCAATCAGCCCCAGCATTTT.

V usage is TRBV14 and J usage is TRBJ2-1, with 9 positions matching TRBD2. After removal of 0 bases from V and 2 bases from J, the junction contained 11 bases not matched to a gene. The CDR3 sequence is 19 residues long. The germline V gene has CDR1 SGHDN and CDR2 FVKESK. The CDR3 spells CASSQDGLAGVTPYNEQFF. The CDR3 nucleotides are TGTGCCAGCAGCCAAGACGGATTAGCGGGGGTAACCCCCTACAATGAGCAGTTCTTC.

This clone was counted once. This chain connects TRBV27 to TRBJ2-7, with D possibly TRBD1 on 5 matching bases. This CDR3 is built from 16 residues. V was pared by 2 bases and J by 4 bases, with 18 bases between. Germline CDR1 is MNHEY and CDR2 is SMNVEV (reference sequence). The CDR3 spells CASSLRWQGVIYEQYF. CDR3 nucleotides: TGTGCCAGCAGTTTACGTTGGCAGGGTGTGATATACGAGCAGTACTTC.

V and J are TRBV18 and TRBJ2-5; D may be TRBD1 (7 bases). Trimming shortened V by 3 bases and J by 5 bases, and 19 bases separated the two germline ends. This CDR3 comprises 16 residues. CDR1 and CDR2 from the germline V gene are KGHSH and LQKENI. DNA for the CDR3: TGTGCCAGCTCACCGGTGAACAGGGGACTCTCGGAGACCCAGTACTTC. It translates to CASSPVNRGLSETQYF.

This rearrangement joins TRBV11-1 to TRBJ1-1; D remains unclear. Germline V gene data show CDR1 as SGHAT and CDR2 as FQDESV (reference sequence). Trimming took off 1 base at V and 5 bases at J, with 8 bases between the two ends. This CDR3 is built from 13 residues. This CDR3 is CASSLVGDTEAFF. In DNA form, the CDR3 reads TGTGCCAGCAGCTTAGTCGGGGATACTGAAGCTTTCTTT. The full variable domain, its missing parts supplied by reference TRBV11-1 and TRBJ1-1, is EAEVAQSPRYKITEKSQAVAFWCDPISGHATLYWYRQILGQGPELLVQFQDESVVDDSQLPKDRFSAERLKGVDSTLKIQPAELGDSAMYLCASSLVGDTEAFFGQGTRLTVV.

The chain has TRBV5-4 and TRBJ2-5; 9 bases map to TRBD2. Trimming removed 4 bases from V and 2 bases from J; junction bases left unmatched: 3. The CDR3 sequence is 14 residues long. Germline CDR1 reads SGHNT; CDR2 reads YYREEE (reference sequence). CDR3 loop: CASSRAGGQETQYF. CDR3 nucleotide sequence: TGTGCCAGCAGCCGCGCGGGGGGGCAAGAGACCCAGTACTTC.

The CDR3 loop reads CASSEAVSGDYNEQFF. Here the CDR3 DNA reads TGTGCCAGCAGTGAAGCGGTTAGCGGGGACTACAATGAGCAGTTCTTC. This chain joins TRBV6-1 and TRBJ2-1; 8 bases line up with TRBD2. The CDR3 has 16 residues. CDR1 and CDR2 from the germline V gene are MNHNS and SASEGT. J lost 3 bases, V lost 0 bases, and 4 bases had no gene match.

This clone was seen a handful of times. The rearrangement links TRBV7-3 to TRBJ2-2; possible D gene TRBD2, 5 bases. The germline V and J ends were trimmed by 5 bases and 4 bases, with 11 bases remaining between them. This CDR3 is 14 amino acids long. Germline V lookup: CDR1 SGHTA, CDR2 FQGTGA. DNA of the CDR3: TGTGCCAGCAGCCCCACTAGAATCACCGGGGAGCTGTTTTTT. Amino acids: CASSPTRITGELFF. Looking up the rest from reference TRBV7-3 and TRBJ2-2 gives the full variable domain: GAGVSQTPSNKVTEKGKYVELRCDPISGHTALYWYRQSLGQGPEFLIYFQGTGAADDSGLPNDRFFAVRPEGSVSTLKIQRTERGDSAVYLCASSPTRITGELFFGEGSRLTVL.

The chain joins TRBV5-5 to TRBJ1-1, with TRBD1 matching 8 bases. Per the germline V gene, CDR1 is SGHKS and CDR2 is YYEKEE (reference sequence). This CDR3 region has 14 residues. With 0 bases clipped from V and 7 bases from J, the junction kept 5 bases outside the gene matches. The CDR3 loop reads CASSLGQGPGEAFF. CDR3 bases: TGTGCCAGCAGCTTGGGACAGGGGCCGGGTGAAGCTTTCTTT.

CDR3 bases: TGTGCCAGTAGTATTGGGTCGACAGGACATAGCAATCAGCCCCAGCATTTT. Translating it yields CASSIGSTGHSNQPQHF. The chain has TRBV19 and TRBJ1-5, with a weak D call TRBD1 (6 bases). The germline CDR1 and CDR2 sequences are LNHDA and SQIVND (reference sequence). This CDR3 contains 17 residues. Between the trimmed V and J ends, which lost 3 bases and 0 bases, there was a span of 15 bases.

The CDR3 loop reads CASSSRTGVRGYTF. Here the CDR3 DNA reads TGTGCCAGCAGTTCAAGGACAGGGGTCCGCGGCTACACCTTC. The rearrangement uses TRBV27 and TRBJ1-2; TRBD1 aligns across 9 bases. CDR1 and CDR2 from the germline V gene are MNHEY and SMNVEV (reference sequence). V was clipped by 4 bases and J by 8 bases; unmatched bases: 8. The CDR3 is 14 residues long.

The chain is built from TRBV6-1 and TRBJ2-1; D is perhaps TRBD1 (6 bases). The CDR3 runs 14 residues. With 3 bases removed from V and 6 bases from J, the gap between germline ends came to 12 bases. Germline CDR1 MNHNS, CDR2 SASEGT. CDR3 coding DNA: TGTGCCAGCAGTGAGTCCAGGGGACCCAATGAGCAGTTCTTC. It is translated as CASSESRGPNEQFF.

The chain is built from TRBV27 and TRBJ2-7; 7 nucleotides line up with TRBD2. Unmatched junction bases numbered 14, after V lost 2 bases and J lost 4 bases. Germline CDR1 MNHEY, CDR2 SMNVEV (reference sequence). The CDR3 covers 17 residues. CDR3 nucleotide sequence: TGTGCCAGCAGTTTAACATCTAACACGGGGGGAACGTACGAGCAGTACTTC. This gives the protein CASSLTSNTGGTYEQYF.

The chain uses TRBV15 and TRBJ2-3; 11 nucleotides agree with TRBD2. Germline V lookup: CDR1 LNHNV, CDR2 YYDKDF (reference sequence). Germline trimming cut 2 bases from V and 2 bases from J; bases unmatched to any gene: 9. The CDR3 totals 18 residues. The CDR3 nucleotides are TGTGCCACCAGCAGACCCGCCGGGACTAGCGGAGACACAGATACGCAGTATTTT. Protein: CATSRPAGTSGDTDTQYF.

This chain uses TRBV3-1 (or the pseudogene TRBV3-2) with TRBJ1-2; possible D gene TRBD1, 6 bases. The CDR3 length is 15 residues. V was clipped by 0 bases and J by 7 bases, with 15 bases between them. Germline V CDR1 and CDR2: LGHDT, YNNKEL (reference sequence). Here the CDR3 DNA reads TGTGCCAGCAGCCAAGATCCCGGGGGGGCGGTTGGCTACACCTTC. Encoded protein: CASSQDPGGAVGYTF.

The rearrangement joins TRBV28 to TRBJ2-2, with a tentative D call TRBD2 (7 bases). Germline loops: CDR1 MDHEN, CDR2 SYDVKM. With 7 bases removed from V and 4 bases from J, the gap between germline ends came to 10 bases. The CDR3 sequence is 13 residues long. CDR3 amino acids: CASKRGGTGELFF. In DNA form, the CDR3 reads TGTGCCAGCAAGAGGGGGGGCACCGGGGAGCTGTTTTTT.

The rearrangement links TRBV18 to TRBJ2-1; 9 nucleotides match TRBD2. The CDR3 is 14 amino acids. Germline loops: CDR1 KGHSH, CDR2 LQKENI. The ends lost 1 base at V and 8 bases at J; junction bases unmatched: 3. In DNA form, the CDR3 reads TGTGCCAGCTCACCACGGGTAGCGGGGGATGAGCAGTTCTTC. Translation gives CASSPRVAGDEQFF.

This clone was counted only a few times. V gene TRBV28 combines with J gene TRBJ1-3; 9 nucleotides match TRBD1. CDR1 MDHEN and CDR2 SYDVKM come from the germline V gene. The CDR3 length is 15 residues. V was clipped by 5 bases and J by 7 bases; unmatched bases: 9. CDR3 residues: CASSPQGAGRNTIYF. The CDR3 DNA reads TGTGCCAGCAGTCCACAGGGGGCCGGTCGTAACACCATATATTTT.

This clone came up a few times. J is TRBJ2-7 and V is TRBV30; D possibly corresponds to TRBD1 (7 bases). Germline V gene data show CDR1 as GTSNPN and CDR2 as SVGIG (reference sequence). Trimming stripped 3 bases from V and 2 bases from J, with 17 bases between. This CDR3 has 15 amino acids. The CDR3 DNA reads as TGTGCCTGGAGCCTACCAGGAGGGGGCCCCTACGAGCAGTACTTC. Amino acids: CAWSLPGGGPYEQYF. Using reference TRBV30 and TRBJ2-7 for the parts outside the CDR3, the full variable domain is SQTIHQWPATLVQPVGSPLSLECTVEGTSNPNLYWYRQAAGRGLQLLFYSVGIGQISSEVPQNLSASRPQDRQFILSSKKLLLSDSGFYLCAWSLPGGGPYEQYFGPGTRLTVT.

CDR3 sequence (DNA): TGTGCCAGCAGCCCAACGACAGGGGGCGATACTAATGAAAAACTGTTTTTT. It codes for CASSPTTGGDTNEKLFF. V is TRBV7-9 and J is TRBJ1-4; TRBD1 matches at 10 bases. The V segment lost 5 bases and the J segment 2 bases; nucleotides outside the gene matches: 8. CDR1 and CDR2 from the germline V gene are SEHNR and FQNEAQ (reference sequence). The CDR3 extends over 17 amino acids.

The chain employs TRBV18 and TRBJ2-1, with a tentative D call TRBD2 (5 bases). This CDR3 is 12 amino acids long. Trimming shortened V by 2 bases and J by 8 bases, and 7 bases separated the two germline ends. Germline V gives CDR1 KGHSH, CDR2 LQKENI. The chain's CDR3 is CASSPVRDEQFF. Here the CDR3 DNA reads TGTGCCAGCTCACCAGTGAGGGATGAGCAGTTCTTC. Full variable domain (outside the CDR3, taken from reference TRBV18 and TRBJ2-1): NAGVMQNPRHLVRRRGQEARLRCSPMKGHSHVYWYRQLPEEGLKFMVYLQKENIIDESGMPKERFSAEFPKEGPSILRIQQVVRGDSAAYFCASSPVRDEQFFGPGTRLTVL.

The V gene is TRBV28, the J gene TRBJ1-2; 8 bases match TRBD1. CDR1 is MDHEN and CDR2 is SYDVKM in the germline V gene. With V trimmed by 2 bases and J by 7 bases, 3 bases remained unmatched. This CDR3 is 13 amino acids long. CDR3 bases: TGTGCCAGCAGTTTAGTACAGGGGGTTGGCTACACCTTC. This gives the protein CASSLVQGVGYTF.

The chain links TRBV5-1 to TRBJ1-1; TRBD1 might be the D (5 bases). CDR3 length equals 16 residues. V was clipped by 3 bases and J by 0 bases, with 15 bases between them. Germline CDR1 SGHRS, CDR2 YFSETQ. CDR3 protein: CASSSSGSGMNTEAFF. The CDR3 DNA is TGCGCCAGCAGCTCTTCAGGGTCAGGGATGAACACTGAAGCTTTCTTT.

The genes are TRBV7-3 and TRBJ2-1; 8 bases map to TRBD2. CDR1 SGHTA and CDR2 FQGTGA come from the germline V gene. CDR3 length: 15 amino acids. Losses at the gene ends were 5 bases for V and 6 bases for J; bases not matched to a gene: 9. This CDR3 is CASSNPGLGANEQFF. CDR3 DNA: TGTGCCAGCAGCAACCCGGGACTAGGTGCCAATGAGCAGTTCTTC. Full variable domain (missing parts from reference TRBV7-3 and TRBJ2-1): GAGVSQTPSNKVTEKGKYVELRCDPISGHTALYWYRQSLGQGPEFLIYFQGTGAADDSGLPNDRFFAVRPEGSVSTLKIQRTERGDSAVYLCASSNPGLGANEQFFGPGTRLTVL.

The chain uses TRBV27 and TRBJ2-3; D remains ambiguous. Trimming took 3 bases from V and 2 from J, leaving 12 bases between them. The CDR3 has 15 amino acids. Germline-derived CDR1 and CDR2 are MNHEY and SMNVEV (reference sequence). CDR3: CASSFTFEPTDTQYF. DNA for the CDR3: TGTGCCAGCAGTTTTACTTTCGAGCCCACAGATACGCAGTATTTT.

This chain's CDR3 is CASSRQITNTGELFF. The CDR3 DNA reads as TGTGCCAGCAGTAGACAGATTACGAACACCGGGGAGCTGTTTTTT. The rearrangement links TRBV27 to TRBJ2-2, with D tentatively TRBD1 (5 bases). Germline V gene sequence: CDR1 MNHEY, CDR2 SMNVEV (reference sequence). The CDR3 extends over 15 amino acids. Deletions cut 5 bases from V and 0 bases from J, with 10 bases between.